What follows describes a single T cell receptor beta chain. Its target is not known. One to two pinch biopsies were taken from the rectum during colonoscopy. Sequencing was performed with immunoSEQ multiplex PCR; in TCRdb, only in-frame clones are kept and a portion is missing. This sample has tens of thousands of clones, with roughly 70% found just once. This specimen belongs to a study of pediatric ulcerative colitis. The CDR3 spans 15 residues. Germline V gene sequence: CDR1 SGHRS, CDR2 YFSETQ. Trimming pared 2 bases from V and 4 bases from J, leaving 12 bases between. Regarding the study as a whole: Substantially fewer templates came from a couple of patients' blood samples. No controls had the two rectal clonotypes shared by ulcerative colitis patients. Repertoires came from total lymphocyte DNA, so rare subsets like regulatory T cells may be missed.

This chain uses TRBV5-1 with TRBJ2-2, with D tentatively TRBD1 (5 bases). Sample: gut tissue. This receptor was obtained from a boy younger than 18 with severe ulcerative colitis. The DNA for the CDR3 is TGCGCCAGCAGCTTTGTCCAGGGCGGCACCGGGGAGCTGTTTTTT. Protein: CASSFVQGGTGELFF.